Below, 29 T cell receptor beta chains from the same sample are listed, as sequenced in a study of T cell responses to AZD1222 COVID-19 vaccine. Measured with immunoSEQ multiplex PCR; TCRdb has only the in-frame clones, and not every one. The table includes 150,000 to 200,000 clones, roughly 94% detected once. The sample in question was peripheral blood, obtained on day 0 of AZD1222 vaccination. The receptors here all came from an adult in good health.

The rearrangement links TRBV27 to TRBJ1-1; possibly TRBD1 for D (5 bases). The CDR3 contains 15 residues. The germline gives CDR1 MNHEY, CDR2 SMNVEV (reference sequence). V lost 1 base, J lost 0 bases, and 9 bases lay in between. The CDR3 reads CASSLWGNLNTEAFF. DNA for the CDR3: TGTGCCAGCAGTTTATGGGGCAACCTGAACACTGAAGCTTTCTTT.

This clone has only one observation. This sequence joins TRBV19 and TRBJ2-3; D is unresolved. In germline, CDR1 is LNHDA, CDR2 SQIVND (reference sequence). This CDR3 has 14 residues. V lost 3 bases, J lost 3 bases, and 10 bases lay in between. CDR3 nucleotides: TGTGCCAGTAGTATTTGGGCCCTAACAGATACGCAGTATTTT. Residues: CASSIWALTDTQYF.

The chain employs TRBV28 and TRBJ2-1; 8 bases match TRBD1. The CDR3 spans 16 residues. Germline V CDR1 and CDR2: MDHEN, SYDVKM. V lost 5 bases, J lost 3 bases, and 9 bases stayed unmatched. The CDR3 region has the DNA TGTGCCAGCAGTAGACAGGGGTCCCTAAACTACAATGAGCAGTTCTTC. Its translation: CASSRQGSLNYNEQFF.

A single count supports this clone. The chain joins TRBV24-1 to TRBJ1-2; D remains ambiguous. The CDR3 extends over 13 amino acids. Germline lookup yields CDR1 KGHDR and CDR2 SFDVKD. Trimming left V 4 bases short and J 7 bases short, with 12 bases between. The CDR3 region has the DNA TGTGCCACCAGTGACCAGACCTGGGGTGGCTACACCTTC. Translated: CATSDQTWGGYTF.

The V call is TRBV2, the J call TRBJ2-7, with 8 bases aligning to TRBD2. Trimming at V came to 7 bases and at J to 9 bases, leaving 14 bases not matched to a gene. CDR1 is SNHLY and CDR2 is FYNNEI in the germline V gene. This CDR3 has 14 amino acids. The CDR3 spells CASKTSSGSYVQYF. The CDR3 DNA reads TGTGCCAGCAAAACTTCCAGCGGGAGTTATGTGCAGTACTTC.

This chain links TRBV4-2 with TRBJ2-1, with 8 bases lining up with TRBD2. This CDR3 is 15 amino acids long. Germline-derived CDR1 and CDR2 are LGHNA and YNFKEQ. Germline trimming cut 3 bases from V and 8 bases from J; bases unmatched to any gene: 9. Here the CDR3 reads CASSHLLREGDEQFF. The CDR3 region has the DNA TGTGCCAGCAGCCACCTCCTACGGGAGGGCGATGAGCAGTTCTTC.

This CDR3 is CASRVSTDEQFF. In nucleotides, the CDR3 is TGCGCCAGCAGGGTTAGCACCGATGAGCAGTTCTTC. J is TRBJ2-1 and V is TRBV5-1; no clear D. The germline V gene encodes CDR1 SGHRS and CDR2 YFSETQ. V was pared by 5 bases and J by 8 bases, with 11 bases between. CDR3 length: 12 amino acids.

This chain uses TRBV19 with TRBJ1-2; D remains ambiguous. This CDR3 region has 12 residues. The V and J ends lost 8 bases and 4 bases respectively, with 11 bases between them. CDR1 and CDR2 (germline): LNHDA, SQIVND (reference sequence). The chain's CDR3 is CASSSSPYGYTF. As DNA, the CDR3 is TGTGCCAGTTCTAGCAGCCCCTATGGCTACACCTTC.

The chain recombines TRBV28 with TRBJ1-5; D may be TRBD1 (5 bases). V was cut by 2 bases and J by 2 bases, with 10 bases left in between. Germline CDR1 and CDR2: MDHEN and SYDVKM. This CDR3 is built from 15 residues. The CDR3 bases are TGTGCCAGCAGTTTACCAGGGAGAGGCAATCAGCCCCAGCATTTT. Translated: CASSLPGRGNQPQHF.

This clone was seen a single time. J is TRBJ1-5 and V is TRBV27; D is perhaps TRBD1 (6 bases). The CDR3 is 14 residues long. V dropped 6 bases and J dropped 3 bases, with 12 bases sitting between them. Per germline, CDR1 MNHEY and CDR2 SMNVEV (reference sequence). In DNA form, the CDR3 reads TGTGCCAGCAGCCAGACAGGTTCCAATCAGCCCCAGCATTTT. Its translation is CASSQTGSNQPQHF.

This chain connects TRBV7-2 to TRBJ1-1; D gene ambiguous. Germline values: CDR1 SGHTA, CDR2 FQGNSA. V was shortened by 5 bases and J by 7 bases, with 20 bases between the two germline ends. The CDR3 consists of 15 residues. Here the CDR3 DNA reads TGTGCCAGCAGCGCGTTCCAGGTGACCCTGGATGAAGCTTTCTTT. Encoded protein: CASSAFQVTLDEAFF.

The chain recombines TRBV2 with TRBJ2-7, with D unclear. V gave up 4 bases and J gave up 5 bases, with 9 bases separating them. Germline CDR1 and CDR2: SNHLY and FYNNEI. This CDR3 spans 12 amino acids. CDR3 sequence: CASSGLGDEQYF. As DNA, the CDR3 is TGTGCCAGCAGTGGGCTTGGGGACGAGCAGTACTTC. Full variable domain (outside the CDR3, taken from reference TRBV2 and TRBJ2-7): EPEVTQTPSHQVTQMGQEVILRCVPISNHLYFYWYRQILGQKVEFLVSFYNNEISEKSEIFDDQFSVERPDGSNFTLKIRSTKLEDSAMYFCASSGLGDEQYFGPGTRLTVT.

This chain joins TRBV7-2 and TRBJ1-2; D not resolved. The CDR3 contains 14 residues. Trimming took off 3 bases at V and 4 bases at J, with 12 bases between the two ends. The germline V gene has CDR1 SGHTA and CDR2 FQGNSA. CDR3 amino acids: CASSLGSQFYGYTF. The CDR3 DNA reads as TGTGCCAGCAGCTTGGGGAGCCAATTCTATGGCTACACCTTC.

This chain joins TRBV27 and TRBJ1-2, with D maybe TRBD1 (5 bases). The V and J ends lost 6 bases and 4 bases respectively, with 18 bases between them. Germline-derived CDR1 and CDR2 are MNHEY and SMNVEV (reference sequence). The CDR3 length is 15 residues. CDR3 nucleotides: TGTGCCAGCAGCTTGACCGGGACCGGCGGCTATGGCTACACCTTC. Translating it yields CASSLTGTGGYGYTF.

J is TRBJ2-2 and V is TRBV28; D remains ambiguous. The CDR3 totals 14 residues. Between the trimmed V and J ends, which lost 2 bases and 1 base, there was a span of 5 bases. The germline gives CDR1 MDHEN, CDR2 SYDVKM. CDR3 sequence reads: CASSLTVNTGELFF. In nucleotides, the CDR3 is TGTGCCAGCAGTTTAACCGTGAACACCGGGGAGCTGTTTTTT.

This chain connects TRBV3-1 (or the pseudogene TRBV3-2) to TRBJ1-5; the D is unclear. CDR1 and CDR2 (germline): LGHDT, YNNKEL (reference sequence). CDR3 size: 13 residues. Between the trimmed V and J ends, which lost 1 base and 5 bases, there was a span of 6 bases. The chain's CDR3 is CASSQGKDQPQHF. As DNA, the CDR3 is TGTGCCAGCAGCCAAGGGAAGGATCAGCCCCAGCATTTT.

The sample holds one count of this clone. The CDR3 DNA follows: TGTGCCAGCTCCGATAGGGAGTCCCGGGGCTACACCTTC. It specifies CASSDRESRGYTF. The chain uses TRBV18 and TRBJ1-2; D is undetermined. Looked up from germline, CDR1 is KGHSH and CDR2 is LQKENI. Trimming left V 6 bases short and J 8 bases short, with 16 bases between. The CDR3 is 13 residues long.

This CDR3 reads CASSPPGEKQFF. In nucleotides, the CDR3 is TGTGCCAGCAGCCCACCAGGGGAAAAGCAGTTCTTC. The chain recombines TRBV3-1 (or the pseudogene TRBV3-2) with TRBJ2-1, with D possibly TRBD1 on 6 matching bases. The CDR3 spans 12 residues. CDR1 is LGHDT and CDR2 is YNNKEL in the germline V gene (reference sequence). Trimming shortened V by 4 bases and J by 11 bases, and 12 bases separated the two germline ends.

The chain uses TRBV5-1 and TRBJ1-6; D is uncertain. The ends were cut back, 0 bases at V and 0 bases at J, with 7 bases in the middle. The CDR3 covers 16 residues. The germline V gene has CDR1 SGHRS and CDR2 YFSETQ. CDR3 nucleotide sequence: TGCGCCAGCAGCTTGGAGGACCCCTCCTATAATTCACCCCTCCACTTT. This gives the protein CASSLEDPSYNSPLHF.

V usage is TRBV11-2 and J usage is TRBJ2-7; D is unresolved. Germline V gene lookup returns CDR1 SGHAT and CDR2 FQNNGV. The V gene lost 2 bases and the J gene lost 1 base, with 12 bases spanning the gap. CDR3 length: 15 amino acids. In DNA form, the CDR3 reads TGTGCCAGCAGCTTAAGTTGGTTAGAGTCCTACGAGCAGTACTTC. Translating gives CASSLSWLESYEQYF.

V gene TRBV18 combines with J gene TRBJ2-5; D gene uncertain. Trimming pared 5 bases from V and 5 bases from J, leaving 6 bases between. CDR1 and CDR2 from the germline V gene are KGHSH and LQKENI. This CDR3 region has 11 residues. DNA for the CDR3: TGTGCCAGCTCAGGCCGGGAGACCCAGTACTTC. Its protein is CASSGRETQYF.

The chain recombines TRBV27 with TRBJ1-5; perhaps TRBD1 as D (5 bases). CDR1 MNHEY and CDR2 SMNVEV come from the germline V gene (reference sequence). V was trimmed by 1 base and J by 6 bases, leaving 10 bases between them. This CDR3 region has 14 residues. The CDR3 DNA follows: TGTGCCAGCAGTTTATTCTCGGGGGTTCAGCCCCAGCATTTT. Translated, it gives CASSLFSGVQPQHF.

This clone was observed a few times. The V and J genes are TRBV12-3 or TRBV12-4 and TRBJ2-7; D is undetermined. The CDR3 contains 13 residues. V was trimmed by 6 bases and J by 5 bases, leaving 14 bases between them. CDR3 sequence: CASSPSWLDEQYF. CDR3 nucleotides: TGTGCCAGCAGCCCCTCCTGGCTTGACGAGCAGTACTTC.

The chain carries TRBV3-1 (or the pseudogene TRBV3-2) and TRBJ1-4, with a possible D match to TRBD1 (6 bases). V lost 4 bases and J lost 6, with 9 bases in between. CDR1 is LGHDT, CDR2 YNNKEL, per germline (reference sequence). The CDR3 runs 13 residues. The CDR3 loop reads CASSLQGYEKLFF. Here the CDR3 DNA reads TGTGCCAGCAGCCTACAGGGTTATGAAAAACTGTTTTTT.

This clone was detected only once. This chain connects TRBV28 to TRBJ1-1; tentative D call: TRBD1 (5 bases). The CDR3 contains 16 residues. V was clipped by 0 bases and J by 8 bases, with 19 bases between them. Germline V gene lookup returns CDR1 MDHEN and CDR2 SYDVKM. The CDR3 sequence is CASSLWGPTDSNEAFF. CDR3 nucleotides: TGTGCCAGCAGTTTATGGGGGCCGACAGACTCAAACGAAGCTTTCTTT. The whole variable domain, remainder taken from reference TRBV28 and TRBJ1-1, is DVKVTQSSRYLVKRTGEKVFLECVQDMDHENMFWYRQDPGLGLRLIYFSYDVKMKEKGDIPEGYSVSREKKERFSLILESASTNQTSMYLCASSLWGPTDSNEAFFGQGTRLTVV.

The rearrangement joins TRBV2 to TRBJ1-4; no clear D. The CDR3 has 15 residues. Germline CDR1 is SNHLY and CDR2 is FYNNEI. The V end lost 7 bases, the J end lost 5 bases, and 17 bases lay between the germline ends. CDR3: CASNSEGAGNEKLFF. The CDR3 coding sequence is TGTGCCAGCAACTCCGAAGGAGCCGGGAATGAAAAACTGTTTTTT.

The chain combines TRBV7-3 with TRBJ2-2; 12 nucleotides align to TRBD2. V lost 4 bases, J lost 6 bases, and 12 bases stayed unmatched. The CDR3 has 18 amino acids. Per germline, CDR1 SGHTA and CDR2 FQGTGA. The CDR3 DNA sequence: TGTGCCAGCAGCTGGGCAGGACTAGCGGGACGAGATTCCGGGGAGCTGTTTTTT. Amino acids: CASSWAGLAGRDSGELFF.

The genes are TRBV28 and TRBJ2-7; 7 positions match TRBD2. The V gene's germline CDR1 is MDHEN and CDR2 SYDVKM. With V trimmed by 10 bases and J by 1 base, 13 bases remained unmatched. This CDR3 is built from 15 residues. The CDR3 loop reads CATRRAPGGSYEQYF. CDR3 coding DNA: TGTGCCACTCGTCGGGCCCCCGGGGGGTCCTACGAGCAGTACTTC.

The genes are TRBV3-1 (or the pseudogene TRBV3-2) and TRBJ2-1, with TRBD1 matching 7 bases. Germline V gives CDR1 LGHDT, CDR2 YNNKEL (reference sequence). This CDR3 has 12 residues. J gave up 9 bases and V 5 bases, and 4 bases lay outside the gene matches. CDR3 protein: CASSARQGEQFF. CDR3 nucleotides: TGTGCCAGCAGCGCGCGACAGGGTGAGCAGTTCTTC.